The 21 T cell receptor beta chains below all came from one sample that was sequenced in a study of Ad26.COV2.S vaccination and SARS-CoV-2 variants. TCRdb's table, derived via immunoSEQ multiplex PCR, lists solely in-frame clones and lacks some. The repertoire includes fewer than 400,000 clones, 85% to 90% of them detected once, and about 5.4% sits in the top ten. Treatment specified: about 20 received Ad26.COV2.S at low or high dose, single or two shots; five or six received placebo; per-sample allocation not given. It was on day 63 after the first vaccine or placebo injection that samples were taken. The sample was peripheral blood, taken in a trial of Ad26.COV2.S vaccine versus placebo. These receptors were obtained from a person aged 18-60 years who received the Ad26.COV2.S COVID-19 vaccine or a placebo.

The chain recombines TRBV7-9 with TRBJ1-4, with a possible D match to TRBD1 (6 bases). The length of the CDR3 is 15 residues. V was pared by 2 bases and J by 7 bases, with 14 bases between. Per germline, CDR1 SEHNR and CDR2 FQNEAQ (reference sequence). The CDR3 DNA reads TGTGCCAGCAGCTTATGGACAGCCACGACTGAAAAACTGTTTTTT. It yields the protein CASSLWTATTEKLFF.

The rearrangement uses TRBV19 and TRBJ2-2, with D unclear. V was cut by 7 bases and J by 5 bases, with 14 bases left in between. Germline V gene sequence: CDR1 LNHDA, CDR2 SQIVND (reference sequence). The CDR3 runs 14 residues. The DNA of the CDR3 is TGTGCCAGTACTTATTGGGATGAAACCGGGGAGCTGTTTTTT. Its translation is CASTYWDETGELFF. The variable domain in full, completed from reference TRBV19 and TRBJ2-2, reads DGGITQSPKYLFRKEGQNVTLSCEQNLNHDAMYWYRQDPGQGLRLIYYSQIVNDFQKGDIAEGYSVSREKKESFPLTVTSAQKNPTAFYLCASTYWDETGELFFGEGSRLTVL.

V gene TRBV5-1 combines with J gene TRBJ2-1; TRBD2 agrees at 7 bases. Per the germline V gene, CDR1 is SGHRS and CDR2 is YFSETQ. The CDR3 has 15 amino acids. V lost 2 bases and J lost 8; bases outside the gene matches: 10. DNA for the CDR3: TGCGCCAGCAGCTTCCCAGCGGGGATTGGGGATGAGCAGTTCTTC. Translation gives CASSFPAGIGDEQFF.

The chain uses TRBV29-1 and TRBJ2-3; D may match TRBD1 or TRBD2 (6 bases each). The germline V gene encodes CDR1 SQVTM and CDR2 ANQGSEA. The CDR3 has 15 residues. V gave up 4 bases and J gave up 4 bases, with 18 bases separating them. The CDR3 here is CSVAGGHSRADTQYF. CDR3 DNA: TGCAGCGTTGCTGGGGGGCATAGTCGGGCAGATACGCAGTATTTT.

The rearrangement uses TRBV7-2 and TRBJ2-7; 8 bases line up with TRBD2. CDR1 and CDR2 from the germline V gene are SGHTA and FQGNSA. The V gene end was trimmed by 1 base and the J gene end by 2 bases; junction bases not matched to a gene: 4. The CDR3 consists of 15 residues. CDR3 sequence: CASSLGSGGPYEQYF. Written as DNA, the CDR3 is TGTGCCAGCAGCTTAGGAAGCGGGGGTCCCTACGAGCAGTACTTC.

The table lists this clone with a count of one. The chain carries TRBV27 and TRBJ2-5, with a tentative D call TRBD2 (5 bases). Deletions cut 2 bases from V and 3 bases from J, with 13 bases between. The CDR3 loop spans 15 amino acids. Looked up from germline, CDR1 is MNHEY and CDR2 is SMNVEV (reference sequence). CDR3 coding DNA: TGTGCCAGCAGTTTACGGGCCGGGGTGGAAGAGACCCAGTACTTC. Protein: CASSLRAGVEETQYF.

V is TRBV28 and J is TRBJ1-4; D is possibly TRBD1 (5 bases). This CDR3 comprises 16 residues. V shed 5 bases and J shed 0 bases, with 13 bases lying between them. The germline V gene encodes CDR1 MDHEN and CDR2 SYDVKM. The CDR3 DNA sequence: TGTGCCAGCAGTCAACAGACAGTTGCAACTAATGAAAAACTGTTTTTT. Amino acids: CASSQQTVATNEKLFF.

The sample holds a few counts of this clone. The chain is built from TRBV6-5 and TRBJ1-5; maybe TRBD1 (5 bases). CDR1 is MNHEY and CDR2 is SVGAGI in the germline V gene. The CDR3 is 13 residues long. With 7 bases removed from V and 4 bases from J, the gap between germline ends came to 11 bases. CDR3 bases: TGTGCCAGCAACCTGGGGCCTAATCAGCCCCAGCATTTT. It codes for CASNLGPNQPQHF.

The genes are TRBV27 and TRBJ1-1, with D perhaps matching TRBD1 (5 bases). The V end was cut by 2 bases, the J end by 7 bases, with 8 bases between. Germline loops: CDR1 MNHEY, CDR2 SMNVEV (reference sequence). CDR3 length equals 12 residues. The chain's CDR3 is CASSLGGGEAFF. The CDR3 DNA sequence: TGTGCCAGCAGTTTAGGGGGGGGTGAAGCTTTCTTT.

This sequence joins TRBV6-4 and TRBJ2-1; the D gene is possibly TRBD2 (6 bases). Looked up from germline, CDR1 is MRHNA and CDR2 is SNTAGT. Trimming took off 6 bases at V and 9 bases at J, with 21 bases between the two ends. The CDR3 is 15 amino acids. Written as DNA, the CDR3 is TGTGCCAGCAGGGGCGGGGCGGGTAATTTCAGTGAGCAGTTCTTC. Amino acids: CASRGGAGNFSEQFF.

V is TRBV7-8 and J is TRBJ2-1; 8 bases are a match to TRBD2. This CDR3 comprises 15 residues. Germline CDR1 reads SGHVS; CDR2 reads FQNEAQ. Germline trimming cut 5 bases from V and 4 bases from J; bases unmatched to any gene: 7. The CDR3 here is CASSPRRGDYNEQFF. The CDR3, as DNA: TGTGCCAGCAGCCCACGGCGGGGGGATTACAATGAGCAGTTCTTC.

This clone was counted a single time. The chain couples TRBV25-1 to TRBJ2-1; D is unclear. CDR1 MGHDK and CDR2 SYGVNS come from the germline V gene. V lost 4 bases and J 2 bases, leaving 6 bases between the germline ends. This CDR3 is built from 13 residues. CDR3 bases: TGTGCCAGCAGTGGGACCGCCTACAATGAGCAGTTCTTC. Amino acid sequence: CASSGTAYNEQFF.

This sequence joins TRBV19 and TRBJ2-3; TRBD2 is a possible D gene (7 bases). Trimming stripped 1 base from V and 6 bases from J, with 17 bases between. Germline CDR1 is LNHDA and CDR2 is SQIVND (reference sequence). The length of the CDR3 is 16 residues. The chain's CDR3 is CASSIVGGDLADTQYF. As DNA, the CDR3 is TGTGCCAGTAGTATAGTAGGGGGGGATTTAGCCGATACGCAGTATTTT.

The J gene is TRBJ2-5, the V gene TRBV5-1; D is unresolved. Per the germline V gene, CDR1 is SGHRS and CDR2 is YFSETQ. V was pared by 4 bases and J by 4 bases, with 11 bases between. This CDR3 has 13 residues. The CDR3 DNA is TGCGCCAGCAGCCGAAACGTGCGAGAGACCCAGTACTTC. Translation: CASSRNVRETQYF. Looking up the rest from reference TRBV5-1 and TRBJ2-5 gives the full variable domain: KAGVTQTPRYLIKTRGQQVTLSCSPISGHRSVSWYQQTPGQGLQFLFEYFSETQRNKGNFPGRFSGRQFSNSRSEMNVSTLELGDSALYLCASSRNVRETQYFGPGTRLLVL.

This chain links TRBV4-1 with TRBJ2-7; D not resolved. This CDR3 spans 13 amino acids. The germline V and J ends were trimmed by 3 bases and 0 bases, with 6 bases remaining between them. Germline V lookup: CDR1 MGHRA, CDR2 YSYEKL. CDR3 loop: CASSQYSSYEQYF. As DNA, the CDR3 is TGCGCCAGCAGCCAGTATAGCTCCTACGAGCAGTACTTC.

The chain carries TRBV13 and TRBJ2-1; unclear D gene. The CDR3 loop spans 15 amino acids. With 4 bases removed from V and 5 bases from J, the gap between germline ends came to 15 bases. Germline values: CDR1 PRHDT, CDR2 FYEKMQ (reference sequence). The CDR3 nucleotides read TGTGCCAGCAGCTCCCTCGCAGTCCCTAACAATGAGCAGTTCTTC. Translated: CASSSLAVPNNEQFF.

CDR3 nucleotide sequence: TGCAGCGTTGCTACATCGCGCGGCGGGGAGCTGTTTTTT. Translating gives CSVATSRGGELFF. The chain recombines TRBV29-1 with TRBJ2-2; D unclear. This CDR3 region has 13 residues. CDR1 and CDR2 (germline): SQVTM, ANQGSEA. Trimming took off 4 bases at V and 7 bases at J, with 13 bases between the two ends.

The gene calls are TRBV3-1 (or the pseudogene TRBV3-2) and TRBJ1-1; D is perhaps TRBD1 (5 bases). Germline CDR1 LGHDT, CDR2 YNNKEL (reference sequence). This CDR3 spans 13 amino acids. The V end lost 4 bases, the J end lost 1 base, and 7 bases lay between the germline ends. As DNA, the CDR3 is TGTGCCAGCAGCCGTGGGGGGAACACTGAAGCTTTCTTT. This codes for CASSRGGNTEAFF.

The genes are TRBV28 and TRBJ1-1, with 7 bases fitting TRBD1. Germline V gene lookup returns CDR1 MDHEN and CDR2 SYDVKM. Trimming removed 3 bases from V and 3 bases from J; junction bases left unmatched: 13. The CDR3 totals 17 residues. This CDR3 is CASSFVGGGRGHTEAFF. CDR3 DNA sequence: TGTGCCAGCAGTTTCGTTGGCGGGGGAAGGGGGCACACTGAAGCTTTCTTT.

The chain carries TRBV5-1 and TRBJ1-2; D remains unclear. The CDR3 extends over 13 amino acids. The germline V and J ends were trimmed by 5 bases and 1 base, with 9 bases remaining between them. Looked up from germline, CDR1 is SGHRS and CDR2 is YFSETQ. The CDR3 nucleotides read TGCGCCAGCAGTGGGCAGAATAACTATGGCTACACCTTC. Its translation is CASSGQNNYGYTF.

This clone was picked up a small number of times. The chain links TRBV1 to TRBJ1-1. TRBV1 counts as a pseudogene. The CDR3 covers 15 residues. The CDR3 region has the DNA TGCACCAGCAGCCAAGGACCCCCAAGGAGGCCTGAAGCTTTCTTT. This codes for CTSSQGPPRRPEAFF.